This T cell receptor (beta chain) was found in a study of blood T cell repertoires in COVID-19. Background on the study: Samples taken during acute and convalescent COVID-19 were collected in the United States, Italy and Spain. PBMCs, B-cell-depleted T cells, or T cells provided the cDNA or gDNA that made up the material.

This clone was seen once. Data came from immunoSEQ multiplex PCR; TCRdb stores just in-frame clones and leaves some out. The repertoire has about 220,000 clones, 88% of them found once; the top ten carry about 14%. The CDR3 runs to 15 residues. The germline V gene encodes CDR1 LGHNA and CDR2 YNFKEQ. Trimming removed 5 bases from V and 8 bases from J; junction bases left unmatched: 8. This sequence joins TRBV4-2 and TRBJ2-1; TRBD2 matches 11 bases. The specimen was PBMCs or T cells enriched from blood (not recorded which). The sequence was collected from a woman aged 45-60 years with acute COVID-19. The CDR3 coding sequence is TGTGCCAGCAGCTATCTAGCGGGGGGAAAGTATGAGCAGTTCTTC. Residues: CASSYLAGGKYEQFF.